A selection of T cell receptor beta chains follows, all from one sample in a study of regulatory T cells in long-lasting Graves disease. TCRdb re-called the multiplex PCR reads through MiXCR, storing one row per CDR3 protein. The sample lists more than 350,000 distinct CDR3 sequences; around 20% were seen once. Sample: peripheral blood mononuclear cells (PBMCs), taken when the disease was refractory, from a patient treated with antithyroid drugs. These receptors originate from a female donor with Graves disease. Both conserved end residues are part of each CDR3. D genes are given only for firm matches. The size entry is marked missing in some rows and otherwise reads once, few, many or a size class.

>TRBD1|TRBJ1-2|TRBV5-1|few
TGCGCCAGCAGCTTGGAGGGGGCTGGCTACACCTTC
CASSLEGAGYTF
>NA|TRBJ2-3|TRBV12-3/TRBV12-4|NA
TGTGCCAGCAGTTTATCCCTAACCACAGATACGCAGTATTTT
CASSLSLTTDTQYF
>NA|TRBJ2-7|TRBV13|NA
TGTGCCAGCAGCTTAGGCCTCGGCACGACCTACGAGCAGTACTTC
CASSLGLGTTYEQYF
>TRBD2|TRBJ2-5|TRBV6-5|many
TGTGCCAGCAGTTACTTAGCGGGAGTTGAGACCCAGTACTTC
CASSYLAGVETQYF
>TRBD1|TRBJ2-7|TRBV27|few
TGTGCCAGCAGTTGGGGACAGAACTCCTACGAGCAGTACTTC
CASSWGQNSYEQYF
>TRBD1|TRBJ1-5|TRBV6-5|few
TGTGCCAGCAGTTATTCCACAGGGGGCAGCAATCAGCCCCAGCATTTT
CASSYSTGGSNQPQHF
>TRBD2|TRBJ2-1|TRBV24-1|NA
TGTGCGAGCGGGAGGGCCGGTGAGCAGTTCTTC
CASGRAGEQFF
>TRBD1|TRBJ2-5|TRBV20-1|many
TGCAGTTGGACAGGGGGCTTGGTAGAAGAGACCCAGTACTTC
CSWTGGLVEETQYF
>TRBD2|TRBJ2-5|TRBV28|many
TGTGCCAGCAGTTTCCGGGGACTAGCAGGGGAGACCCAGTACTTC
CASSFRGLAGETQYF
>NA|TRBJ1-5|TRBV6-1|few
TGTGCCAGCAGTGACCTCGTTGGCAATCAGCCCCAGCATTTT
CASSDLVGNQPQHF
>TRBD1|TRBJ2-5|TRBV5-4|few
TGTGCCAGCAGCTCACAGGGGGCGCGGGAGACCCAGTACTTC
CASSSQGARETQYF
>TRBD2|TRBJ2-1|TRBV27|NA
TGTGCCAGCGCCCCATCGGGACTAGGGTCCCACAATGAGCAGTTCTTC
CASAPSGLGSHNEQFF
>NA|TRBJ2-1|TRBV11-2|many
TGTGCCAGCAGCTTAGGGCGGGAACCCTACAATGAGCAGTTCTTC
CASSLGREPYNEQFF
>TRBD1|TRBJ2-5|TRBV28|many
TGTGCCAGCGGGTCAACAGGGGGCGGGGGAGAGACCCAGTACTTC
CASGSTGGGGETQYF
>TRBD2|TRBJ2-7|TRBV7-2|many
TGTGCCAGCACCCCCCCCAGCGGGAGGAGCTCCTACGAGCAGTACTTC
CASTPPSGRSSYEQYF
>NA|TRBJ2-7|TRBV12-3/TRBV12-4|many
TGTGCCAGCAGCTACCGTTCCAACAGGGTTCCCTACGAGCAGTACTTC
CASSYRSNRVPYEQYF
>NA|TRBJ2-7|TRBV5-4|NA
TGTGCCAGCAGCCGGAAGTGGGAGAGCTCCTACGGGCAGTACTTC
CASSRKWESSYGQYF
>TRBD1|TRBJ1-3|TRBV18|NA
TGTGCCAGCTCAGGAACGAGACAGGGCTCTGGAAACACCATATATTTT
CASSGTRQGSGNTIYF
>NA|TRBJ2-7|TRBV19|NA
TGTGCCAGTAGTATGGTAGCCATTGGCGAGCAGTACTTC
CASSMVAIGEQYF
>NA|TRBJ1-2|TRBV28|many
TGTGCCAGCAGTGGAGAACAGGGAATCTATGGCTACACCTTC
CASSGEQGIYGYTF
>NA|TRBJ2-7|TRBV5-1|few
TGCGCCAGCAGCTTGACAGGGAGCGTTCACGAGCAGTACTTC
CASSLTGSVHEQYF
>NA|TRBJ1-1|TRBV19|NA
TGTGCCAGTAGTTTGACGGGGGCAGGCATTACTGAAGCTTTCTTT
CASSLTGAGITEAFF
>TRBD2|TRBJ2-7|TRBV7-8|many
TGTGCCAGCAGCTACGGGACTAGCGGGAAAAGATATGGCTACGAGCAGTACTTC
CASSYGTSGKRYGYEQYF
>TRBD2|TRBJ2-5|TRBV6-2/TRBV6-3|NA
TGTGCCAGCAGTTACACTCGCGGGAGGGAGACCCAGTACTTC
CASSYTRGRETQYF
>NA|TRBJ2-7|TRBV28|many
TGTGCCAGCCGGATGAAAGGGGTTTACGAGCAGTACTTC
CASRMKGVYEQYF
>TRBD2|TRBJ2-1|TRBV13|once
TGTGCCAGCAGCTTAGGCGGGAGGAGCCCCTCTACAAATGAGCAGTTCTTC
CASSLGGRSPSTNEQFF
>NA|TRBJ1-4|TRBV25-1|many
TGTGCCAGCAGTGATCCTCAGCTCTCAACTAATGAAAAACTGTTTTTT
CASSDPQLSTNEKLFF
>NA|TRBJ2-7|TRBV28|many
TGTGCCAGCAGTTTACCAGGGAACGAGCAGTACTTC
CASSLPGNEQYF
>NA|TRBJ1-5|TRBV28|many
TGTGCCAGCAGTTTAGGCCAGCCCCAGCATTTT
CASSLGQPQHF
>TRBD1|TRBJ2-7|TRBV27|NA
TGTGCCAGCTCACCACCGCCCGCAGCAGGGGGACCCTTATTGGAGCAGTACTTC
CASSPPPAAGGPLLEQYF
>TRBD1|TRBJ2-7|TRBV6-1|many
TGTGCCAGCGGAAGGACAGGGGGCTACGAGCAGTACTTC
CASGRTGGYEQYF
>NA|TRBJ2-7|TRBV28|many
TGTGCCAGCAGTTTGCGGCAGGGGAAGTGGGAGCAGTACTTC
CASSLRQGKWEQYF
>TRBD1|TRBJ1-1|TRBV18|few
TGTGCCAGCTCGGAGGGACAGTCTTACACTGAAGCTTTCTTT
CASSEGQSYTEAFF
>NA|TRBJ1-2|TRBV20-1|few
TGCAGTGCGAAAAACCTTGGCTACACCTTC
CSAKNLGYTF
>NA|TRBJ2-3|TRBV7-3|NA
TGTGCCAGCAGCTTATTCTCCACTAGCACAGATACGCAGTATTTT
CASSLFSTSTDTQYF
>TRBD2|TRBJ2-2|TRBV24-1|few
TGTGCCACCAGTGATTACCGGACTAGCCGGGGCGGTGTCACCGGGGAGCTGTTTTTT
CATSDYRTSRGGVTGELFF
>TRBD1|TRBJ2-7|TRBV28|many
TGTGCCAGCAGCCTGGGACAGGGTGACGAGCAGTACTTC
CASSLGQGDEQYF
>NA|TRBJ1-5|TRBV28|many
TGTGCCAGCAGTTTTGGGCACTTTACTAAGTATAGCAATCAGCCCCAGCATTTT
CASSFGHFTKYSNQPQHF
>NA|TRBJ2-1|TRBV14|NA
TGTGCCAGCAGCCAAGTGGGAACTAGCTCCTACAATGAGCAGTTCTTC
CASSQVGTSSYNEQFF